This T cell receptor beta chain is from a study of T cell changes during pregnancy in multiple sclerosis. Germline V gene data show CDR1 as ENHRY and CDR2 as SYGVKD. The CDR3 totals 13 residues. Trimming took off 2 bases at V and 4 bases at J, with 8 bases between the two ends. Generated by immunoSEQ multiplex PCR, the TCRdb table keeps only in-frame clones and is missing some. The table shows 75,000 to 85,000 clones, with just over 90% occurring only once. This TCR was sampled from a female donor with multiple sclerosis, enrolled in a pregnancy study. The chain combines TRBV10-3 with TRBJ1-2; D not resolved. The material was peripheral blood, obtained in the second trimester of pregnancy. The CDR3 reads CAISEEISYGYTF. The DNA for the CDR3 is TGTGCCATCAGTGAGGAGATTAGCTATGGCTACACCTTC.